The rows below give T cell receptor beta chains drawn from one sample of a study of T cells after yellow fever vaccination. TCRdb recomputed calls from the 5' RACE reads with MiXCR, one row per CDR3 protein. The sample carries hundreds of thousands of distinct CDR3 sequences, roughly an eighth recorded once. The material was CD4+ T cells sorted from PBMCs, obtained 15 days after the yellow fever booster vaccination. All receptors derive from a man aged 18-30 years who received the YFV17D yellow fever vaccine. The CDR3 runs from the conserved cysteine through the conserved F or W. D genes are given only for firm matches. Clone sizes are given selectively: once, few, many, or a class where the clone is expanded.

.	TRBV20-1	many	TRBJ2-4	CSAHRAGLDIQYF	TGCAGTGCCCACCGGGCAGGGTTGGACATTCAGTACTTC
TRBD1	TRBV6-1	.	TRBJ2-2	CASEQGAGTGELFF	TGTGCCAGCGAACAGGGGGCGGGCACCGGGGAGCTGTTTTTT
TRBD1	TRBV29-1	few	TRBJ2-1	CSVLGQGNNEQFF	TGCAGCGTTTTGGGACAGGGGAACAATGAGCAGTTCTTC
TRBD1	TRBV11-1	few	TRBJ2-3	CASSPTGSGTGGTDTQYF	TGTGCCAGCAGCCCGACGGGGTCCGGGACAGGGGGCACAGATACGCAGTATTTT
.	TRBV6-1	.	TRBJ1-5	CASSRESGNQPQHF	TGTGCCAGCAGTCGGGAAAGCGGAAATCAGCCCCAGCATTTT
.	TRBV5-1	.	TRBJ1-6	CASSAAENSPLHF	TGCGCCAGCAGCGCGGCAGAAAATTCACCCCTCCACTTT
.	TRBV6-5	.	TRBJ1-1	CASSYSTGRGNTEAFF	TGTGCCAGCAGTTACTCGACGGGGAGGGGTAACACTGAAGCTTTCTTT
.	TRBV4-3	few	TRBJ1-1	CASSQTVQGEAFF	TGCGCCAGCAGCCAAACAGTTCAGGGTGAAGCTTTCTTT
.	TRBV19	.	TRBJ1-1	CASSIERGTEAFF	TGTGCCAGTAGTATAGAGAGGGGCACTGAAGCTTTCTTT
.	TRBV7-2	many	TRBJ2-1	CASSFGYNEQFF	TGTGCCAGCAGCTTCGGCTACAATGAGCAGTTCTTC
TRBD1	TRBV5-1	few	TRBJ2-3	CASSLARTGLNTQYF	TGCGCCAGCAGCCTTGCTAGGACAGGGCTGAATACGCAGTATTTT
.	TRBV12-3/TRBV12-4	many	TRBJ1-6	CASSLGDWGSPLHF	TGTGCCAGCAGTTTAGGGGACTGGGGTTCACCCCTCCACTTT
TRBD1	TRBV9	.	TRBJ1-2	CASSAHGGQGSYTF	TGTGCCAGCAGCGCCCATGGAGGACAGGGATCCTACACCTTC
TRBD1	TRBV5-1	few	TRBJ2-7	CASRGQGDSYEQYF	TGCGCCAGCAGAGGACAGGGTGACTCCTACGAGCAGTACTTC
.	TRBV18	few	TRBJ1-6	CASRPSSYNSPLHF	TGTGCCAGCAGGCCGAGCTCCTATAATTCACCCCTCCACTTT
.	TRBV5-1	few	TRBJ2-7	CASSPGRGAYEQYF	TGCGCCAGCAGCCCCGGGCGGGGTGCCTACGAGCAGTACTTC
.	TRBV5-1	few	TRBJ1-2	CASKMDGNYGYTF	TGCGCCAGCAAGATGGACGGTAACTATGGCTACACCTTC
TRBD1	TRBV2	.	TRBJ2-5	CASTSQGTQETQYF	TGTGCCAGCACCTCACAGGGGACCCAAGAGACCCAGTACTTC
TRBD2	TRBV5-6	.	TRBJ2-5	CASSWGWGLAGAQETQYF	TGTGCCAGCAGCTGGGGATGGGGACTAGCGGGGGCCCAAGAGACCCAGTACTTC
TRBD1	TRBV7-9	.	TRBJ1-1	CASSWGTGDTEAFF	TGTGCCAGCAGCTGGGGGACAGGAGACACTGAAGCTTTCTTT
TRBD2	TRBV7-3	.	TRBJ2-3	CASSPESGGSGTDTQYF	TGTGCCAGCAGCCCCGAATCGGGAGGTAGCGGCACAGATACGCAGTATTTT
.	TRBV10-3	many	TRBJ1-1	CAIRGFGPNTEAFF	TGTGCCATCAGGGGGTTTGGGCCCAACACTGAAGCTTTCTTT
.	TRBV6-2/TRBV6-3	.	TRBJ1-1	CASATGRVAFF	TGTGCCAGCGCGACAGGACGGGTAGCTTTCTTT
.	TRBV5-1	few	TRBJ2-7	CASSGRQAALPGEQYF	TGCGCCAGCAGCGGGCGACAGGCCGCGCTACCCGGGGAGCAGTACTTC
TRBD1	TRBV7-2	.	TRBJ2-2	CASSITQGGTGELFF	TGTGCCAGCAGCATCACACAGGGGGGCACCGGGGAGCTGTTTTTT
.	TRBV6-2/TRBV6-3	.	TRBJ2-2	CASRARGPTGELFF	TGTGCCAGCAGGGCCCGGGGGCCCACCGGGGAGCTGTTTTTT
TRBD1	TRBV3-1	few	TRBJ1-1	CASSRHAEGAATEAFF	TGTGCCAGCAGCCGGCATGCCGAGGGGGCGGCAACTGAAGCTTTCTTT
.	TRBV20-1	.	TRBJ2-3	CSARGLGGVRADTQYF	TGCAGTGCTAGAGGACTAGGGGGGGTTCGCGCAGATACGCAGTATTTT
.	TRBV20-1	.	TRBJ2-3	CSAPSGASGATDTQYF	TGCAGTGCTCCATCAGGGGCTAGCGGAGCCACAGATACGCAGTATTTT
.	TRBV12-3/TRBV12-4	.	TRBJ2-5	CASSALASTTYQYF	TGTGCCAGCAGTGCGCTAGCCTCAACAACCTACCAGTACTTC
.	TRBV4-2	many	TRBJ1-2	CASSLANSGGGYTF	TGTGCCAGCAGCCTAGCCAATTCGGGGGGTGGCTACACCTTC
.	TRBV20-1	few	TRBJ2-1	CSAKFGVWGNEQFF	TGCAGTGCTAAGTTCGGGGTTTGGGGCAATGAGCAGTTCTTC
.	TRBV9	few	TRBJ2-2	CASSPRSRGMNTGELFF	TGTGCCAGCAGCCCCCGTTCGCGGGGCATGAACACCGGGGAGCTGTTTTTT
.	TRBV4-3	few	TRBJ1-1	CASSQEKSSAEAFF	TGCGCCAGCAGCCAAGAAAAGTCATCCGCTGAAGCTTTCTTT
TRBD2	TRBV30	.	TRBJ2-7	CAWSTSAEQYF	TGTGCCTGGAGTACTAGCGCCGAGCAGTACTTC
.	TRBV9	.	TRBJ1-3	CASSVTTGLSGNTIYF	TGTGCCAGCAGCGTTACCACAGGGCTCTCTGGAAACACCATATATTTT
.	TRBV7-2	few	TRBJ2-1	CASSLGQGGFF	TGTGCCAGCAGCTTAGGGCAGGGAGGGTTCTTC
TRBD1	TRBV3-1	.	TRBJ1-4	CASSPRTGDEKLFF	TGTGCCAGCAGCCCCAGGACAGGGGATGAAAAACTGTTTTTT
.	TRBV4-1	few	TRBJ2-6	CASSAQSGANVLTF	TGCGCCAGCAGCGCCCAATCTGGGGCCAACGTCCTGACTTTC
TRBD2	TRBV18	.	TRBJ2-7	CASSPAGTSGLLEQYF	TGTGCCAGCTCACCGGCGGGGACTAGCGGTCTACTAGAGCAGTACTTC
.	TRBV7-2	.	TRBJ2-7	CASSLGAGPEQYF	TGTGCCAGCAGCTTAGGGGCGGGGCCCGAGCAGTACTTC
TRBD2	TRBV7-9	.	TRBJ2-1	CASSLPRTSRNEQFF	TGTGCCAGCAGCTTACCCCGGACTAGCAGAAATGAGCAGTTCTTC
TRBD2	TRBV24-1	few	TRBJ2-3	CATSDRTSGERDTQYF	TGTGCCACCAGTGATCGGACTAGCGGGGAACGAGATACGCAGTATTTT
.	TRBV5-6	.	TRBJ2-4	CASMQGHLKNIQYF	TGTGCCAGCATGCAGGGACACCTCAAAAACATTCAGTACTTC
.	TRBV7-2	many	TRBJ1-1	CASSLNFLLNTEAFF	TGTGCCAGCAGCTTAAACTTTCTCTTGAACACTGAAGCTTTCTTT
.	TRBV3-1	few	TRBJ1-2	CASSRFSGGYTF	TGTGCCAGCAGCCGATTCTCGGGGGGCTACACCTTC
TRBD1	TRBV7-3	.	TRBJ1-2	CASSPAHRGNGYTF	TGTGCCAGCAGCCCGGCCCACAGGGGCAATGGCTACACCTTC
TRBD2	TRBV18	.	TRBJ2-7	CASSSGRGEQYF	TGTGCCAGCTCCTCAGGGAGGGGCGAGCAGTACTTC
TRBD2	TRBV4-3	few	TRBJ2-3	CASSQDRQRGLRTDTQYF	TGCGCCAGCAGCCAAGATCGCCAGCGGGGGTTGCGCACAGATACGCAGTATTTT
TRBD1	TRBV27	.	TRBJ2-5	CASSLAAGQGWRTQYF	TGTGCCAGCAGTTTAGCAGCGGGACAGGGATGGCGGACCCAGTACTTC
TRBD1	TRBV18	few	TRBJ1-1	CASSPQGAKNTEAFF	TGTGCCAGCTCACCACAGGGGGCTAAGAACACTGAAGCTTTCTTT
.	TRBV6-5	few	TRBJ2-7	CASGSPLRKQYF	TGTGCCAGCGGGTCGCCTTTACGAAAGCAGTACTTC
.	TRBV6-5	few	TRBJ2-5	CASTPLGGPEETQYF	TGTGCCAGCACCCCCCTGGGGGGACCCGAAGAGACCCAGTACTTC
.	TRBV7-3	.	TRBJ2-5	CASSPTVGQGWVETQYF	TGTGCCAGCAGCCCCACGGTGGGGCAGGGGTGGGTGGAGACCCAGTACTTC
.	TRBV6-6	many	TRBJ1-1	CASRWDGQNTEAFF	TGTGCCAGCAGATGGGACGGTCAGAACACTGAAGCTTTCTTT
TRBD1	TRBV5-1	.	TRBJ1-2	CASSRPNRGEDYGYTF	TGCGCCAGCAGTCGGCCGAACAGGGGCGAGGACTATGGCTACACCTTC
TRBD2	TRBV10-3	.	TRBJ2-5	CAITASGGAETQYF	TGTGCCATCACCGCTAGCGGGGGGGCGGAGACCCAGTACTTC